This T cell receptor (beta chain) was found in a study of vaccination effects on CD4 cells after COVID-19. Looking at the study overall: Participants were given two doses of BNT162b2 or mRNA-1273 vaccine.

Note on this clone: Its target is unknown.

Assay: immunoSEQ multiplex PCR; the TCRdb copy retains only in-frame clones and omits some. Of 50,000 or so clones listed, approximately 79% were seen once; the top ten hold 5% to 6.5%. Before sequencing took place, the ViraFEST assay used viral peptide pools to expand antigen-specific CD4+ T cells. Culturing for around 10 days preceded CD4+ T cell isolation. Among the vaccine recipients, none had a prior SARS-CoV-2 infection, and nucleocapsid antibodies were negative. Wells containing two million PBMC each were cultured with 9 to 10 IU/ml IL-2 and 8 to 10 ug/ml peptides. General study findings and limits: Just 1 of 255 vaccine-induced clones in healthy recipients was cross-reactive. Marked clonal contraction was seen in infection- and vaccine-induced clones late after vaccination.

This specimen was CD4+ T cells from PBMCs cultured with HCoV-OC43 spike peptides, taken before COVID-19 vaccination. Documented subset: HCoV-OC43 spike overlapping peptide pool stimulation. This receptor was identified in a human donor who received a COVID-19 vaccine.

CDR3 coding DNA: TGTGCCAGCAGCCAACGCCCTGGAAACACCATATATTTT. As protein: CASSQRPGNTIYF. The chain is built from TRBV3-1 (or the pseudogene TRBV3-2) and TRBJ1-3; no definite D call. Trimming removed 2 bases from V and 2 bases from J, with 4 bases in between. Germline V gene data show CDR1 as LGHDT and CDR2 as YNNKEL (reference sequence). The CDR3 extends over 13 amino acids.